This paragraph covers one TCR beta chain sequence. Its antigen remains unknown. Method: immunoSEQ multiplex PCR; TCRdb's copy keeps in-frame clones and lacks some. The table lists about 60,000 clones, 70% to 85% of them singletons. This CDR3 is built from 11 residues. V was trimmed by 8 bases and J by 5 bases, leaving 10 bases between them. CDR1 is MGHDK, CDR2 SYGVNS, per germline. This specimen comes from a study of radiotherapy plus CTLA-4 blockade in lung cancer. About the research overall: Patients showed objective responses in under 20% of cases, and disease control was achieved by approximately 33%. General observations from the study: The authors reported that early blood T cell clone dynamics, with interferon-beta, best predicted response. Expansion of tumor-derived TCR clones was observed in blood after radiotherapy plus ipilimumab.

Enrolled patients, whose metastatic non-small-cell lung cancer was chemo-refractory, received focal radiation plus CTLA-4 blockade with ipilimumab. The rearrangement joins TRBV25-1 to TRBJ2-7; D gene ambiguous. The source is a human donor with non-small cell lung cancer who had a partial response to radiotherapy plus ipilimumab. The sample was peripheral blood, taken from a patient treated with radiotherapy plus ipilimumab. This CDR3 is CASGQAHEQYF. The CDR3 coding sequence is TGTGCCAGCGGGCAGGCGCACGAGCAGTACTTC.